This record concerns one T cell receptor (beta chain) sequence. The sample belongs to a study of CD8+ T cells in alopecia areata. Study overall: The duration of tofacitinib was 6 to 18 months, with 6 months off drug afterward.

Reverse transcribed after extraction, RNA yielded cDNA as the sequencing template. Method: immunoSEQ multiplex PCR; TCRdb's copy keeps in-frame clones and lacks some. Here the sample spans over 150,000 clones, 60% to 75% being singletons. The treatment was: oral pan-JAK inhibitor, 5-10 mg twice daily. This material consisted of CD4+ T cells sorted from blood, taken at week 24, from a patient treated with tofacitinib. The sequence was obtained from a human donor with alopecia areata.

CDR3 DNA sequence: TGTGCCAGCGAGTACAACTACGAGCAGTACTTC. It yields the protein CASEYNYEQYF. The chain carries TRBV6-5 and TRBJ2-7, with no clear D. The CDR3 length is 11 residues. The V and J ends lost 8 bases and 3 bases respectively, with 8 bases between them. Germline assignment: CDR1 MNHEY and CDR2 SVGAGI.